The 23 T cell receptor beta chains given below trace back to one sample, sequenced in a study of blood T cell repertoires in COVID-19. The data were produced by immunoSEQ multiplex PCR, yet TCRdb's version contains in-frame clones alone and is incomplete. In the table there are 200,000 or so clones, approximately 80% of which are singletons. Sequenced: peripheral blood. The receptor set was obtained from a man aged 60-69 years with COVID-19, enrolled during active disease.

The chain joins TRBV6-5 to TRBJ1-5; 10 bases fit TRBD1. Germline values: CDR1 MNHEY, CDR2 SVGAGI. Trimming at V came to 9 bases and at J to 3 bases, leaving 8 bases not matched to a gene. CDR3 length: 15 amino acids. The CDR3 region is CASRSGTGDNQPQHF. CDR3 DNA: TGTGCCAGTAGGTCCGGGACAGGGGACAATCAGCCCCAGCATTTT.

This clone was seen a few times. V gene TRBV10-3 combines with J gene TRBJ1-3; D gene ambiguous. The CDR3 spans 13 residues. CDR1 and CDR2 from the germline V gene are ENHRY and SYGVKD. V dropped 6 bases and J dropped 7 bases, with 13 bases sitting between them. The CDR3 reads CAIRTSSGNTIYF. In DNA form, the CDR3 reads TGTGCCATCAGGACATCTTCGGGGAACACCATATATTTT.

CDR3 coding DNA: TGTGCCAGCAGCTTAAATATTGGAGGCTCCTACGAGCAGTACTTC. This sequence encodes CASSLNIGGSYEQYF. The V and J genes are TRBV7-8 and TRBJ2-7; TRBD2 might be the D (5 bases). CDR1 is SGHVS, CDR2 FQNEAQ, per germline. Trimming cost V 2 bases and J 0 bases, with 11 bases left between them. CDR3 length: 15 amino acids. The complete variable domain, with remaining parts taken from reference TRBV7-8 and TRBJ2-7, reads GAGVSQSPRYKVAKRGQDVALRCDPISGHVSLFWYQQALGQGPEFLTYFQNEAQLDKSGLPSDRFFAERPEGSVSTLKIQRTQQEDSAVYLCASSLNIGGSYEQYFGPGTRLTVT.

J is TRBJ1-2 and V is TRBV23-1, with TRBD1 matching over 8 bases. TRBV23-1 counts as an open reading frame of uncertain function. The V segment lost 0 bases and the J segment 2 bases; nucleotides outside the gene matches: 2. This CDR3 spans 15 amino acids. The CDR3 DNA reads TGCGCCAGCAGTCAATCGACAGGGGAAAACTATGGCTACACCTTC. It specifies CASSQSTGENYGYTF.

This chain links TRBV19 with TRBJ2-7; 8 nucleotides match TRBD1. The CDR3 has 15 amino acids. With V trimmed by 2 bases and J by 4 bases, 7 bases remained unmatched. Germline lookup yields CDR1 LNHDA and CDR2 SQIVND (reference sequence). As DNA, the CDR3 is TGTGCCAGTAGTATAACCGGACAGGGCCATTACGAGCAGTACTTC. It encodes CASSITGQGHYEQYF.

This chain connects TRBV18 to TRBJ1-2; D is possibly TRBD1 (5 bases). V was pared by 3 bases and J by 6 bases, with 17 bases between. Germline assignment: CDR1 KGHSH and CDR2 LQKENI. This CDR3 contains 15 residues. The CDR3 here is CASSPEVQGSHGYTF. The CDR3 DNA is TGTGCCAGCTCACCCGAAGTCCAGGGTTCTCATGGCTACACCTTC. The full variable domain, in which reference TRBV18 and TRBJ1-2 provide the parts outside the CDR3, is NAGVMQNPRHLVRRRGQEARLRCSPMKGHSHVYWYRQLPEEGLKFMVYLQKENIIDESGMPKERFSAEFPKEGPSILRIQQVVRGDSAAYFCASSPEVQGSHGYTFGSGTRLTVV.

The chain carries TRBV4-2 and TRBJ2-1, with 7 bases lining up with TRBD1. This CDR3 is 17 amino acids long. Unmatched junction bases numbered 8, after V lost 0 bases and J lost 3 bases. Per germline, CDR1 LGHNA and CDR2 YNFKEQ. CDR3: CASSQDAGTAFYNEQFF. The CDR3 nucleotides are TGTGCCAGCAGCCAAGATGCCGGGACAGCCTTCTACAATGAGCAGTTCTTC.

The CDR3 region has the DNA TGTGCCAGCAACCAGGACAGGTCTAATTCACCCCTCCACTTT. Translation gives CASNQDRSNSPLHF. V and J are TRBV27 and TRBJ1-6; 7 bases map to TRBD1. From germline, CDR1 is MNHEY and CDR2 SMNVEV (reference sequence). CDR3 length: 14 residues. After removal of 7 bases from V and 6 bases from J, the junction contained 6 bases not matched to a gene.

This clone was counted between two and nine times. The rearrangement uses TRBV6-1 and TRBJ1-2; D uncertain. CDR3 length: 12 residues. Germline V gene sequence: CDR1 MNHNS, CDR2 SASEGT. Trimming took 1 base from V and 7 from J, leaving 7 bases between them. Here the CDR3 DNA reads TGTGCCAGCAGTGAAGGTTCAGGTGGCTACACCTTC. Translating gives CASSEGSGGYTF.

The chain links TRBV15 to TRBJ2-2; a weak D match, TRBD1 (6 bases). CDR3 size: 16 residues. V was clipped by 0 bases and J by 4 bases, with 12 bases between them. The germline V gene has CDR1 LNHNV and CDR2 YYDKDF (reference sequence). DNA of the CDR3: TGTGCCACCAGCAGAGATCCTACAGGGAGCACCGGGGAGCTGTTTTTT. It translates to CATSRDPTGSTGELFF.

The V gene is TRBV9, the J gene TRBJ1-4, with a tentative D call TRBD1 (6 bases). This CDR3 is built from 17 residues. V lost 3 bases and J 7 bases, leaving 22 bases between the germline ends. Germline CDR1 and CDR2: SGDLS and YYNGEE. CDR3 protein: CASSGRGGGEFGEKLFF. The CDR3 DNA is TGTGCCAGCAGCGGAAGGGGGGGAGGGGAATTCGGTGAAAAACTGTTTTTT.

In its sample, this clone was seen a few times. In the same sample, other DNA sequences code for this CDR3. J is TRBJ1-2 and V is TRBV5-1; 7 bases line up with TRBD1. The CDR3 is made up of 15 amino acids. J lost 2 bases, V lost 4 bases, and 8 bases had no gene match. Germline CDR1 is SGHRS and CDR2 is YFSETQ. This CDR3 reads CASSPRQGTNYGYTF. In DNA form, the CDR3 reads TGCGCCAGCAGCCCCAGACAGGGTACAAACTATGGCTACACCTTC.

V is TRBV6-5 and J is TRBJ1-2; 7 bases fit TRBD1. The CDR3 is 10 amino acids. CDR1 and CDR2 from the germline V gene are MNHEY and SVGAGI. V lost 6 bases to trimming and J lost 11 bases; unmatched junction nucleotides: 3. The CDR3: CASSRGEYTF. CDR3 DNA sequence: TGTGCCAGCAGCAGGGGGGAGTACACCTTC.

In nucleotides, the CDR3 is TGTGCCAGCAGCTTCGGCAGGTCCTCCTACGAGCAGTACTTC. It encodes CASSFGRSSYEQYF. This chain uses TRBV7-2 with TRBJ2-7; D is unresolved. Trimming cost V 3 bases and J 0 bases, with 9 bases left between them. The CDR3 is 14 residues long. Germline CDR1 and CDR2: SGHTA and FQGNSA.

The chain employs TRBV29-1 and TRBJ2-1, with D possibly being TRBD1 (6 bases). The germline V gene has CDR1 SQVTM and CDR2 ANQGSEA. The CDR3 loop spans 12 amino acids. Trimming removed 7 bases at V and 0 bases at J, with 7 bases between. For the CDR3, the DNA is TGCAGCGGAGGGGGCTCCTACAATGAGCAGTTCTTC. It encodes CSGGGSYNEQFF.

This CDR3 is CASSLGGFSYNEQFF. CDR3 nucleotide sequence: TGCGCCAGCAGCTTGGGGGGCTTCTCCTACAATGAGCAGTTCTTC. This rearrangement joins TRBV5-1 to TRBJ2-1; D perhaps matches TRBD1 (5 bases). Germline V lookup: CDR1 SGHRS, CDR2 YFSETQ. The V end was cut by 0 bases, the J end by 0 bases, with 7 bases between. CDR3 length equals 15 residues.

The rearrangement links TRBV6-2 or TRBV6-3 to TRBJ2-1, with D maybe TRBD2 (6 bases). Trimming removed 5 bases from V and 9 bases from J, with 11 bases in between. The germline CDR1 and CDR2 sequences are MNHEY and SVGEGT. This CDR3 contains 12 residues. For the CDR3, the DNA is TGTGCCAGCAGTGGAACTAGCACTGAGCAGTTCTTC. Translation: CASSGTSTEQFF.

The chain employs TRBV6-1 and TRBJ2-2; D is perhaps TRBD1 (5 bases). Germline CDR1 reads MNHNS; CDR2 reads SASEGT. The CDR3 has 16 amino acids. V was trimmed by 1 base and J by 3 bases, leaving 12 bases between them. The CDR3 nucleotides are TGTGCCAGCAGTGAAGTAGGGGCCAGGGACACCGGGGAGCTGTTTTTT. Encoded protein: CASSEVGARDTGELFF.

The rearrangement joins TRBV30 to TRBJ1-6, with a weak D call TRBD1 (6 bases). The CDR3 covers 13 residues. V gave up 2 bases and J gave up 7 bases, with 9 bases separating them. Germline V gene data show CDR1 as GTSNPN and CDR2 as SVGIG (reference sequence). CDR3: CAWSFTGNSPLHF. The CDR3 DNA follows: TGTGCCTGGAGTTTTACAGGGAATTCACCCCTCCACTTT. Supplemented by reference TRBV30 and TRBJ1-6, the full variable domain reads SQTIHQWPATLVQPVGSPLSLECTVEGTSNPNLYWYRQAAGRGLQLLFYSVGIGQISSEVPQNLSASRPQDRQFILSSKKLLLSDSGFYLCAWSFTGNSPLHFGNGTRLTVT.

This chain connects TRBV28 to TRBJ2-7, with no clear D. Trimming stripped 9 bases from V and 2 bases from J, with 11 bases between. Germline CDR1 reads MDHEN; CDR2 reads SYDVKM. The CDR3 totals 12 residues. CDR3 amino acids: CASRHRTYEQYF. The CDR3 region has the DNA TGTGCCAGTAGACATAGAACCTACGAGCAGTACTTC.

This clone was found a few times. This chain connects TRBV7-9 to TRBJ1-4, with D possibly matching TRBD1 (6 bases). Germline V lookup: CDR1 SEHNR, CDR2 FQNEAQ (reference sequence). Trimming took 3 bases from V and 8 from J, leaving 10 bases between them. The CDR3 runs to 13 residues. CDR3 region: CASSFGGREKLFF. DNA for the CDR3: TGTGCCAGCAGCTTCGGGGGGCGAGAAAAACTGTTTTTT.

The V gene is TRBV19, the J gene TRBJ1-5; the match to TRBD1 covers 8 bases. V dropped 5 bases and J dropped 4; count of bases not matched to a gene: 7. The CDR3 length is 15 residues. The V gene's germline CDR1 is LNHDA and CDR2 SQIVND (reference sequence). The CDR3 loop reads CASSARTGKNQPQHF. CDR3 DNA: TGTGCCAGTAGTGCCAGGACAGGGAAGAATCAGCCCCAGCATTTT.

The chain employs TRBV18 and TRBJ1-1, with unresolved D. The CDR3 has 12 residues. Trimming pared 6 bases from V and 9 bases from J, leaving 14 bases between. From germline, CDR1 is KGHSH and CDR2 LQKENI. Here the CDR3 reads CASSLQDEKAFF. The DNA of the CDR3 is TGTGCCAGCTCCCTCCAGGATGAGAAAGCTTTCTTT.